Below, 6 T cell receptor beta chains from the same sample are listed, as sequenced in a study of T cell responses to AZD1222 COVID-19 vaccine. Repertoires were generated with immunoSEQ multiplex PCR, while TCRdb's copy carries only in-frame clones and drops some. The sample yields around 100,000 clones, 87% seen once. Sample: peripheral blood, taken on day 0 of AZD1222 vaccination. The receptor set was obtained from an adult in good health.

CDR3 sequence (DNA): TGTGCCAGCAGCTTGGGGCTAGCGGGATCATCGGGGAATGAGCAGTTCTTC. Residues: CASSLGLAGSSGNEQFF. The gene calls are TRBV11-3 and TRBJ2-1, with TRBD2 matching 9 bases. Trimming at V came to 3 bases and at J to 7 bases, leaving 13 bases not matched to a gene. The CDR3 is made up of 17 amino acids. Per germline, CDR1 SGHNT and CDR2 YENEEA.

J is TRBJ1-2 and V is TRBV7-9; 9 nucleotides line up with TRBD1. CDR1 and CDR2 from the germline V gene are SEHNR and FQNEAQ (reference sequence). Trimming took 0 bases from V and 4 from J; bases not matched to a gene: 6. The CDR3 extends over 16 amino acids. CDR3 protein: CASSLAGGTGSYGYTF. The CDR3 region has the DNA TGTGCCAGCAGCTTAGCAGGGGGGACAGGGTCCTATGGCTACACCTTC.

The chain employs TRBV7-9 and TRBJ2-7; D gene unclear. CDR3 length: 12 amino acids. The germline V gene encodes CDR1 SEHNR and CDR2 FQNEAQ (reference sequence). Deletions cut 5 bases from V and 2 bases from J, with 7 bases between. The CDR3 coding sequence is TGTGCCAGCAGCCGTGAAACCTACGAGCAGTACTTC. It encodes CASSRETYEQYF.

The DNA for the CDR3 is TGTGCCAGCAGCCAAGCGCTTTCCTCACTAGCGGGAGACACGGAGACCCAGTACTTC. Protein product: CASSQALSSLAGDTETQYF. The rearrangement links TRBV4-2 to TRBJ2-5; TRBD2 aligns across 11 bases. V trimming: 1 base; J trimming: 5 bases; junction bases outside the gene matches: 15. Looked up from germline, CDR1 is LGHNA and CDR2 is YNFKEQ. CDR3 length equals 19 residues.

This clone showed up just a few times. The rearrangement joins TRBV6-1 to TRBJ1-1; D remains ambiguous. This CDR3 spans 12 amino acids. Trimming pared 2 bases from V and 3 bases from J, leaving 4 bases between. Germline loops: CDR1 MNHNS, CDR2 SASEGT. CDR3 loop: CASSEWDTEAFF. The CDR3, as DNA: TGTGCCAGCAGTGAATGGGACACTGAAGCTTTCTTT.

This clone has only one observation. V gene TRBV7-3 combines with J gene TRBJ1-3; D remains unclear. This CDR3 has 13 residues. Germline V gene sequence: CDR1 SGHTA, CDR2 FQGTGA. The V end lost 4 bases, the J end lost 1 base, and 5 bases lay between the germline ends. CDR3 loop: CASSSRSGNTIYF. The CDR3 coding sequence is TGTGCCAGCAGCTCTCGGTCTGGAAACACCATATATTTT.